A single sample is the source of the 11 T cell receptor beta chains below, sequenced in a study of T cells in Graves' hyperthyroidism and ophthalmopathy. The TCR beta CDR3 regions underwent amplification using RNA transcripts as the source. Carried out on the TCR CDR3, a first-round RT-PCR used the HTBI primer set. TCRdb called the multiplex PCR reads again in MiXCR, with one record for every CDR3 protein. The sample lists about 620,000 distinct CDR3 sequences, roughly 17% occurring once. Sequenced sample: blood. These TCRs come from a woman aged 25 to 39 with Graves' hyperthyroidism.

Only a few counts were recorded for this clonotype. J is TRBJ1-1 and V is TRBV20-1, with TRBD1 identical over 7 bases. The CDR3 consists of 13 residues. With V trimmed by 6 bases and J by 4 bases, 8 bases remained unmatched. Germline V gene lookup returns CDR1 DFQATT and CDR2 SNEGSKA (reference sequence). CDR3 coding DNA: TGCAGTGCCCGATGGACAGGATCCACTGAAGCTTTCTTT. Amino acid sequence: CSARWTGSTEAFF.

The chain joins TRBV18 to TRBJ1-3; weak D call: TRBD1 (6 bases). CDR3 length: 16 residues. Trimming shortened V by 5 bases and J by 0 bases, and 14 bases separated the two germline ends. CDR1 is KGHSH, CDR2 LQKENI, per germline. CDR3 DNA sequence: TGTGCCAGCTCAATCTCTGGACAGAGCTCTGGAAACACCATATATTTT. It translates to CASSISGQSSGNTIYF.

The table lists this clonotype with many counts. The CDR3 nucleotides read TGTGCCAGCAGCGTGGGGGGAGGGCCAGATATGGCGCAGTATTTT. This codes for CASSVGGGPDMAQYF. The V gene is TRBV9, the J gene TRBJ2-3; 7 positions agree with TRBD2. This CDR3 spans 15 amino acids. The V gene's germline CDR1 is SGDLS and CDR2 YYNGEE. With V trimmed by 2 bases and J by 10 bases, 13 bases remained unmatched.

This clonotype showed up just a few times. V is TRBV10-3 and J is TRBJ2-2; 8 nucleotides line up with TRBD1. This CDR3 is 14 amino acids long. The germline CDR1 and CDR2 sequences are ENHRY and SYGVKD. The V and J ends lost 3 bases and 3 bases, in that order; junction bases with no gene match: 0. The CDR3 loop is CAISEQGDTGELFF. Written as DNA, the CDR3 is TGTGCCATCAGTGAACAGGGGGACACCGGGGAGCTGTTTTTT.

The CDR3 here is CASSQRTNRVSGNTIYF. CDR3 DNA: TGTGCCAGCAGCCAGCGCACCAACAGGGTATCAGGAAACACCATATATTTT. J is TRBJ1-3 and V is TRBV4-2; D perhaps matches TRBD1 (6 bases). V gave up 3 bases and J gave up 4 bases, with 19 bases separating them. The CDR3 contains 17 residues. Looked up from germline, CDR1 is LGHNA and CDR2 is YNFKEQ.

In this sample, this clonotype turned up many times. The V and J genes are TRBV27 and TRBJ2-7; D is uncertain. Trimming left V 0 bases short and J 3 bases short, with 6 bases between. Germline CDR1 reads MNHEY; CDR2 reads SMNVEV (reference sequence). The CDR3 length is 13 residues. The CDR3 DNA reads TGTGCCAGCAGTTTATCCCCCGACTACGAGCAGTACTTC. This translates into CASSLSPDYEQYF.

The CDR3 protein is CASTIPGELFF. The CDR3 DNA reads as TGTGCCAGCACCATACCCGGGGAGCTGTTTTTT. The V and J genes are TRBV6-1 and TRBJ2-2; D remains ambiguous. The CDR3 is made up of 11 amino acids. From germline, CDR1 is MNHNS and CDR2 SASEGT. V lost 7 bases and J lost 6, with 6 bases in between.

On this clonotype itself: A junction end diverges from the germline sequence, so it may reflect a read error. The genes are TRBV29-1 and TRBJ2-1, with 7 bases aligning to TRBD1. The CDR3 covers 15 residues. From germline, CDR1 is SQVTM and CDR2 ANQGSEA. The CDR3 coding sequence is TGCAGCGTAGAAGGACAGGTTGAAGCCTACAATGAGCAGTTCTTC. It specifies CSVEGQVEAYNEQFF.

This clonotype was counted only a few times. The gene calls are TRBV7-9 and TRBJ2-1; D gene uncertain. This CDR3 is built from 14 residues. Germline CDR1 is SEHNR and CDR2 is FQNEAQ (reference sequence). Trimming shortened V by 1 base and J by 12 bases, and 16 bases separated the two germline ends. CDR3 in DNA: TGTGCCAGCAGCTTAGGTTTGGGCGATCTAGGGCAGTTCTTC. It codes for CASSLGLGDLGQFF.

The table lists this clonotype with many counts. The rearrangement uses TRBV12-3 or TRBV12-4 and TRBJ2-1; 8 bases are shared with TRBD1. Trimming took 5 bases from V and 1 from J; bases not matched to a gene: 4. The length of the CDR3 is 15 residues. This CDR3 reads CASSHTGGSYNEQFF. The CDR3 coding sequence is TGTGCCAGCAGTCATACAGGGGGATCCTACAATGAGCAGTTCTTC.

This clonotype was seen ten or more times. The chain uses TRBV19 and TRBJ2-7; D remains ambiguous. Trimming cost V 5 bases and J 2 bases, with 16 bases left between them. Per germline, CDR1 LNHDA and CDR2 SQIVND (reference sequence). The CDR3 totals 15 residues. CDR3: CASSLQPSPTYEQYF. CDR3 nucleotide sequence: TGTGCCAGTAGTCTCCAGCCATCGCCTACCTACGAGCAGTACTTC. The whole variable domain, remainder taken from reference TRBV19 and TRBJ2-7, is DGGITQSPKYLFRKEGQNVTLSCEQNLNHDAMYWYRQDPGQGLRLIYYSQIVNDFQKGDIAEGYSVSREKKESFPLTVTSAQKNPTAFYLCASSLQPSPTYEQYFGPGTRLTVT.